One sample yielded the 6 T cell receptor beta chains listed below, sequenced in a study of CD4 and CD8 cells across lung adenocarcinoma regions. TCRdb itself ran the PCR reads through MiXCR, one entry per CDR3 protein. The top ten hold roughly 24% of the sample, which has fewer than 9,500 distinct CDR3 sequences, 45% to 70% seen once. The sequenced material came from CD4+ T cells from the center of a lung tumor. Receptor source: a female donor with lung adenocarcinoma. The CD4 and CD8 labels of this study may be unreliable.

This clonotype was seen a handful of times. An end of the junction differs from the germline gene, which may be a read error. The chain is built from TRBV27 and TRBJ2-3, with D maybe TRBD2 (7 bases). CDR3 length equals 16 residues. Germline loops: CDR1 MNHEY, CDR2 SMNVEV (reference sequence). CDR3 sequence: CASGGRGGGGPDTQYF. CDR3 DNA: TGTGCCAGCGGGGGTCGAGGGGGGGGGGGCCCAGATACCCAGTACTTT.

CDR3 nucleotide sequence: TGCAGTGCTAGTCGGGCGGATACGCAGTATTTT. It specifies CSASRADTQYF. The chain combines TRBV20-1 with TRBJ2-3; D call uncertain. V dropped 3 bases and J dropped 6 bases, with 7 bases sitting between them. The CDR3 is made up of 11 amino acids. Germline V gene sequence: CDR1 DFQATT, CDR2 SNEGSKA (reference sequence).

The chain links TRBV6-5 to TRBJ1-2; D gene uncertain. The CDR3 has 13 residues. V lost 7 bases and J 4 bases, leaving 13 bases between the germline ends. The germline V gene encodes CDR1 MNHEY and CDR2 SVGAGI. This chain's CDR3 is CASIIAGGYGYTF. DNA of the CDR3: TGTGCCAGCATTATAGCAGGAGGCTATGGCTACACCTTC.

The V gene is TRBV10-1, the J gene TRBJ2-5; D remains unclear. The CDR3 length is 14 residues. Germline V gives CDR1 WNHNN, CDR2 SYGVQD (reference sequence). Trimming shortened V by 4 bases and J by 4 bases, and 13 bases separated the two germline ends. In DNA, the CDR3 is TGCGCCAGCAGTGGGGGTCCTTTCGGAGAGACCCAGTACTTC. Amino acid sequence: CASSGGPFGETQYF.

This clonotype was counted only a few times. J is TRBJ2-5 and V is TRBV6-1, with D possibly being TRBD1 (5 bases). The CDR3 is 12 residues long. Germline V CDR1 and CDR2: MNHNS, SASEGT. CDR3 region: CVSGPGQETQYF. The CDR3 nucleotides read TGTGTCTCTGGGCCAGGGCAAGAGACCCAGTACTTC.

Concerning this clonotype: A much larger clone is a single base away; this may be a read error. This chain connects TRBV6-1 to TRBJ2-5; D uncertain. The J call is doubtful: the DNA matches TRBJ2-1 better. The CDR3 runs to 13 residues. Per germline, CDR1 MNHNS and CDR2 SASEGT. This CDR3 is CASSPRGSYEQFF. In DNA, the CDR3 is TGTGCCAGCAGTCCCCGTGGGTCCTACGAGCAGTTCTTC.